This T cell receptor beta chain was retrieved from a study of T cell responses to AZD1222 COVID-19 vaccine. Germline V gene lookup returns CDR1 SQVTM and CDR2 ANQGSEA. This CDR3 region has 12 residues. V lost 2 bases to trimming and J lost 4 bases, with 8 bases between them. Generated by immunoSEQ multiplex PCR, the TCRdb table keeps only in-frame clones and is missing some. The sample lists 150,000 to 200,000 clones, roughly 92% occurring once. This specimen was peripheral blood, taken on day 0 of AZD1222 vaccination. The V gene is TRBV29-1, the J gene TRBJ2-5, with D possibly being TRBD2 (5 bases). The sequence was collected from an adult in good health. This chain's CDR3 is CSVESGSETQYF. Here the CDR3 DNA reads TGCAGCGTTGAATCGGGGTCAGAGACCCAGTACTTC.